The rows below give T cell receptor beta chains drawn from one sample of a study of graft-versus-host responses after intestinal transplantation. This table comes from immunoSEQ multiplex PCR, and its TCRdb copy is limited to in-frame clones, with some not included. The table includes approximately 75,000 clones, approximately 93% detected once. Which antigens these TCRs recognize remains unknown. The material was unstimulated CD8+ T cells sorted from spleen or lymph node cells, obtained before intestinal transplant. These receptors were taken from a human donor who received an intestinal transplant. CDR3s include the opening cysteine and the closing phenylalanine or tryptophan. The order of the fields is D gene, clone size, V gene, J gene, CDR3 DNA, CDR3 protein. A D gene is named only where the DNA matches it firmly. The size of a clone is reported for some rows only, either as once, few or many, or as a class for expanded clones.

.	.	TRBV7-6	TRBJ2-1	TGTGCCAGCAGCTTAGTCCCTACCTGGTACCGTGGAAATGAGCAGTTCTTC	CASSLVPTWYRGNEQFF
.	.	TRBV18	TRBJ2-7	TGTGCCAGCTCACAAGCCGGGACAACCTACGAGCAGTACTTC	CASSQAGTTYEQYF
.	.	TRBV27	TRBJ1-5	TGTGCCAGCAGCCCAGGGATTAGCAATCAGCCCCAGCATTTT	CASSPGISNQPQHF
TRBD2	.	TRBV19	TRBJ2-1	TGTGCCAGTAGAGGTAAGCGGGAGTTCAACAATGAGCAGTTCTTC	CASRGKREFNNEQFF
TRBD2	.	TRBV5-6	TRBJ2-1	TGTGCCAGCAGCCAGGGACTAGCGAGGAATGAGCAGTTCTTC	CASSQGLARNEQFF
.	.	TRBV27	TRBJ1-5	TGTGCCAGCAGTTTATGGGGGGCCGATAGCAATCAGCCCCAGCATTTT	CASSLWGADSNQPQHF
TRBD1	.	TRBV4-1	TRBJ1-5	TGCGCCAGCAGCCAAGATCGGGGGACAGCGCAGCCCCAGCATTTT	CASSQDRGTAQPQHF
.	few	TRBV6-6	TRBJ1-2	TGTGCCAGCAGGGCCCCGATGGGCTACACCTTC	CASRAPMGYTF
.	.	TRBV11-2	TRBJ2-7	TGTGCCAGCAGCTCCTCCACGCAGATCTACGAGCAGTACTTC	CASSSSTQIYEQYF
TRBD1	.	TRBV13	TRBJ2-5	TGTGCCAGCAGCTTAGGCCGTGGGGGACAGGGGGCGGAGACCCAGTACTTC	CASSLGRGGQGAETQYF
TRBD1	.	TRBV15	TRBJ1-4	TGTGCCACCAGCAGAGATTTCGGACAGGGGCAAACTAATGAAAAACTGTTTTTT	CATSRDFGQGQTNEKLFF
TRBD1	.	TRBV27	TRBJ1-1	TGTGCCAGCAGCCCTAACCGGGACAGGGGGACTGAAGCTTTCTTT	CASSPNRDRGTEAFF
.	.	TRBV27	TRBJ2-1	TGTGCCAGCAGTTTAGGAACAGCTTACAATGAGCAGTTCTTC	CASSLGTAYNEQFF
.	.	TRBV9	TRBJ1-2	TGTGCCAGCAGCGTAGACACAGGGCGGCTCTATGGCTACACCTTC	CASSVDTGRLYGYTF
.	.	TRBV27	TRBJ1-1	TGTGCCAGCAGTTTATCTGGACGGATATACACTGAAGCTTTCTTT	CASSLSGRIYTEAFF
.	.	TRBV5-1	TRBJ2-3	TGCGCCAGCAGCTTGAGGGAGCGGTCCACAGATACGCAGTATTTT	CASSLRERSTDTQYF
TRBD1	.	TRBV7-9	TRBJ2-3	TGTGCCAGCAACTGGACAGGGAAGCCAGATACGCAGTATTTT	CASNWTGKPDTQYF
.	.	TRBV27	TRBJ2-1	TGTGCCAGCAGTTCCCCCTCGCGGGACCCGTACAATGAGCAGTTCTTC	CASSSPSRDPYNEQFF
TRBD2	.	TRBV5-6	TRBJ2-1	TGTGCCAGCAGCTTGGTAGCGGGAGGGCCGAGCTCCTACAATGAGCAGTTCTTC	CASSLVAGGPSSYNEQFF
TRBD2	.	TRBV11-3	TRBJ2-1	TGTGCCAGCAGCTCCCGGACTAGCGGGAGGTACCAAGATGAGCAGTTCTTC	CASSSRTSGRYQDEQFF
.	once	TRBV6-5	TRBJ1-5	TGTGCCAGCAGTTTACAAGAGTTTCAGCCCCAGCATTTT	CASSLQEFQPQHF
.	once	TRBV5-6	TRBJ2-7	TGTGCCAGCAGCTTGGGTTTGGGACTCTCATCGGCCGAGCAGTACTTC	CASSLGLGLSSAEQYF
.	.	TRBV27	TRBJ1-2	TGTGCCAGCAGTTCTGGGGGCTACTATGGCTACACCTTC	CASSSGGYYGYTF
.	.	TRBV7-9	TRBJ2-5	TGTGCCAGCAGTTCTAAAGAGACCCAGTACTTC	CASSSKETQYF
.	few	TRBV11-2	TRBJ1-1	TGTGCCAGCAGCTTAAAGTTGGACAGTTGGGGCGATACTTTCTTT	CASSLKLDSWGDTFF
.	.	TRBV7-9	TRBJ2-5	TGTGCCAGCAGCTTCCGGAGGGGAGACGGGGAGACCCAGTACTTC	CASSFRRGDGETQYF
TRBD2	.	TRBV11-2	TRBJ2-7	TGTGCCAGCAGCTTAGATCCTTGGGAGGGATTTCGCTACGAGCAGTACTTC	CASSLDPWEGFRYEQYF
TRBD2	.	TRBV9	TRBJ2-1	TGTGCCAGCAGCCCCTCCAGCGGGAGGCCTGACAATGAGCAGTTCTTC	CASSPSSGRPDNEQFF
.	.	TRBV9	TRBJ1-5	TGTGCCAGCAGCGCCTCGGGGGGTAGCAATCAGCCCCAGCATTTT	CASSASGGSNQPQHF
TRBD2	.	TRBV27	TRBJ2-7	TGTGCCAGCAGTTTAAGCGCAGGACTAGCGGCCTACGAGCAGTACTTC	CASSLSAGLAAYEQYF
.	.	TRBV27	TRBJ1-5	TGTGCCAGCACCCGGACGGCCAGGGGCAATCAGCCCCAGCATTTT	CASTRTARGNQPQHF
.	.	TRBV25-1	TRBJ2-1	TGTGCCAGCAGTGAACACGCGCCGGGCCTTAACAATGAGCAGTTCTTC	CASSEHAPGLNNEQFF
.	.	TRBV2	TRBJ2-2	TGTGCCAGCGACCCGGGACAAGGCACCGGGGAGCTGTTTTTT	CASDPGQGTGELFF
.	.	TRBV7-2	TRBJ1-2	TGTGCCAGCAGCTTAGGTCGGGACTCCCCTCAAAGTGCCTATGGCTACACCTTC	CASSLGRDSPQSAYGYTF
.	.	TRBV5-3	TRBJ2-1	TGTGCCAGAAGCCAACAGAGGAGCGTGTCCTACAATGAGCAGTTCTTC	CARSQQRSVSYNEQFF
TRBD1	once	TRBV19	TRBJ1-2	TGTGCCAGTAGTGTATACAGGGGGCTCCTCGGTTATCGCTACACCTTC	CASSVYRGLLGYRYTF
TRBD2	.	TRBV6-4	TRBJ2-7	TGTGCCAGCACATCGGCTAGCGGCTCCTACGAGCAGTACTTC	CASTSASGSYEQYF
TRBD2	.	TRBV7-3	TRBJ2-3	TGTGCCAGCTCTAGCGGGAGCGCAGATACGCAGTATTTT	CASSSGSADTQYF
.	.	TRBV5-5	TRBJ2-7	TGTGCCAGCAGCTGGGGAATAACAGGGTACTACGAGCAGTACTTC	CASSWGITGYYEQYF
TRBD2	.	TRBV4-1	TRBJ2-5	TGCGCCAGCAGCCAAGGGAGCGCGGGAGGCGAGGGGGCCCAGTACTTC	CASSQGSAGGEGAQYF
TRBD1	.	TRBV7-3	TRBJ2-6	TGTGCCAGCAGCTTACCCCGGACAGGGGGAAGTGGGGCCAACGTCCTGACTTTC	CASSLPRTGGSGANVLTF
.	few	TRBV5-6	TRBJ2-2	TGTGCCAGCAGGAATGGACAGCGCGAGGGGTGCGGGGAGCTGTTTTTT	CASRNGQREGCGELFF
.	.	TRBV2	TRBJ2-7	TGTGCCAGCAGTGCAGGAACTTACGAGCAGTACTTC	CASSAGTYEQYF
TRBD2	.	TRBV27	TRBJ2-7	TGTGCCAGCAGCCTCGGAGCGGGAGTCCTCGAGCAGTACTTC	CASSLGAGVLEQYF
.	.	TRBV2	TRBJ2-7	TGTGCCAGCAGCGGACCGAAACGTGGGGGGACCTACGAGCAGTACTTC	CASSGPKRGGTYEQYF
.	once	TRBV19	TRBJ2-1	TGTGCCAGTAGTCCTAGAGAACAGGGAAGACATGAGCAGTTCTTC	CASSPREQGRHEQFF
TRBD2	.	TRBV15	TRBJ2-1	TGTGCCACCAGCAGAGAAGTAGCGGGGGACTACAATGAGCAGTTCTTC	CATSREVAGDYNEQFF
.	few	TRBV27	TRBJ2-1	TGTGCCAGCAGTTTAGTAGAGGCCTACAATGAGCAGTTCTTC	CASSLVEAYNEQFF
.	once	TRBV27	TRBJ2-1	TGTGCCAGCAGTTTATCGCCTAGCAATGAGCAGTTCTTC	CASSLSPSNEQFF
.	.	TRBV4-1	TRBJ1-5	TGCGCCAGCAGCCAAGGTCTTCCTTCAGGTGGCAATCAGCCCCAGCATTTT	CASSQGLPSGGNQPQHF